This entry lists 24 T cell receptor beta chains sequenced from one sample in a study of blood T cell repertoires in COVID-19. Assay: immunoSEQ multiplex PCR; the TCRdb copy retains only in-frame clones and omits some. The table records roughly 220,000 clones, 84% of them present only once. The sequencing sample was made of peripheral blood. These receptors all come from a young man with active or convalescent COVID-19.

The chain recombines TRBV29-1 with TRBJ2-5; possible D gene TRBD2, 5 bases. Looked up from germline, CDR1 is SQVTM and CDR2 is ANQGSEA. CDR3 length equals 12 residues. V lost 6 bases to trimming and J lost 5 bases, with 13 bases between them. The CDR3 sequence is CSVTEGWETQYF. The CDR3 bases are TGCAGCGTAACAGAGGGATGGGAGACCCAGTACTTC.

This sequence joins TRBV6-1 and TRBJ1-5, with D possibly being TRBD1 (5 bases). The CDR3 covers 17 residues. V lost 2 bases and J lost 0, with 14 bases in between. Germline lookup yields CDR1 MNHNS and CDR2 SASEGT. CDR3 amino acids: CASSETRVPYSNQPQHF. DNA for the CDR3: TGTGCCAGCAGTGAAACCAGGGTTCCATATAGCAATCAGCCCCAGCATTTT.

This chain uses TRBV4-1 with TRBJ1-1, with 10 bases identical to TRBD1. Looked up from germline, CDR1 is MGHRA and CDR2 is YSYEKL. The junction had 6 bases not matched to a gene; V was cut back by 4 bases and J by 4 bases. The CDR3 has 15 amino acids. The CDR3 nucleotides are TGCGCCAGCAGCCCATGGGACAGGGGAGGCACTGAAGCTTTCTTT. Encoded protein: CASSPWDRGGTEAFF.

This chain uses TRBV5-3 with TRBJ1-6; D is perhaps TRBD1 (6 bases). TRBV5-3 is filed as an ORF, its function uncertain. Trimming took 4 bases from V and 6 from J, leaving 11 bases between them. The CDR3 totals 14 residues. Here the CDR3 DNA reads TGTGCCAGAAGCAAAGGGACACCTAATTCACCCCTCCACTTT. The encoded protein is CARSKGTPNSPLHF.

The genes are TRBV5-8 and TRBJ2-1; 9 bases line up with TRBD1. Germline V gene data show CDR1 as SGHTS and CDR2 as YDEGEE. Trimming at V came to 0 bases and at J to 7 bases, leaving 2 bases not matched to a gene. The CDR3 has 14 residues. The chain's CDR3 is CASSLVTGGNEQFF. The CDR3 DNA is TGTGCCAGCAGCTTGGTGACAGGGGGGAATGAGCAGTTCTTC. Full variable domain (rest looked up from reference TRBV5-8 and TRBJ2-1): EAGVTQSPTHLIKTRGQQATLRCSPISGHTSVYWYQQALGLGLQFLLWYDEGEERNRGNFPPRFSGRQFPNYSSELNVNALELEDSALYLCASSLVTGGNEQFFGPGTRLTVL.

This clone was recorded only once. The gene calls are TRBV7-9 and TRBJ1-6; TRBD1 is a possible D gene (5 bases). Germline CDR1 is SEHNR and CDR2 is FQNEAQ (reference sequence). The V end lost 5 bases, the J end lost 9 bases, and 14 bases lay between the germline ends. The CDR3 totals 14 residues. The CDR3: CASSPVSGVSPLHF. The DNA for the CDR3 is TGTGCCAGCAGCCCCGTTTCGGGGGTTTCACCCCTCCACTTT.

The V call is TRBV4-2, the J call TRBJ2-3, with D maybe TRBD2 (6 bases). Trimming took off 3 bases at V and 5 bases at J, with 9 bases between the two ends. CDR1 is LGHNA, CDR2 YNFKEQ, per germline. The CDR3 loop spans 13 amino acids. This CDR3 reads CASSHQAGDTQYF. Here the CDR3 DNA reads TGTGCCAGCAGCCACCAAGCGGGAGATACGCAGTATTTT.

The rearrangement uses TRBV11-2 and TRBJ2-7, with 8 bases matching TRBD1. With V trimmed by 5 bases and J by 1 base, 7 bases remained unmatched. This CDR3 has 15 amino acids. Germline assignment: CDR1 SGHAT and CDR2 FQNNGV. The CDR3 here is CASSRLRTGSYEQYF. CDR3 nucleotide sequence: TGTGCCAGCAGCCGACTTCGGACAGGGTCCTACGAGCAGTACTTC.

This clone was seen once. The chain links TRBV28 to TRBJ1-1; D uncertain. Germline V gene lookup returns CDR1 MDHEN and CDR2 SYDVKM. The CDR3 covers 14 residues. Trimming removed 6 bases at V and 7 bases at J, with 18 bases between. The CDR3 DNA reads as TGTGCCAGCAGCCTAAGAGGCGGAATGAATGAAGCTTTCTTT. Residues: CASSLRGGMNEAFF.

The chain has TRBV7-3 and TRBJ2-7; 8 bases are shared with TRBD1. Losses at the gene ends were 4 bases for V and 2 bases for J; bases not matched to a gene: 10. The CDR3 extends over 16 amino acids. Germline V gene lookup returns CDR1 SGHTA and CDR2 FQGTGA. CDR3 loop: CASSSRDRLDPYEQYF. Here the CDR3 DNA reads TGTGCCAGCAGCTCCCGGGACAGGCTAGATCCCTACGAGCAGTACTTC.

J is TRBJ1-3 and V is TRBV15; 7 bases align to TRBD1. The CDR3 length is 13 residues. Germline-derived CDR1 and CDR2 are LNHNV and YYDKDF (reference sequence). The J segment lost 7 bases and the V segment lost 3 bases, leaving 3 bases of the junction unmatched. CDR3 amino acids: CATSRTGPNTIYF. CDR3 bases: TGTGCCACCAGCAGGACAGGGCCCAACACCATATATTTT.

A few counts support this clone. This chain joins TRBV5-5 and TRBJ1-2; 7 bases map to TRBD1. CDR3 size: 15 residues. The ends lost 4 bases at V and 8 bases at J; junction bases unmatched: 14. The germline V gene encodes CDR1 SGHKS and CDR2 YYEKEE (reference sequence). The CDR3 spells CASSQTLHRTGGYTF. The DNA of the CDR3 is TGTGCCAGCAGCCAGACTCTCCACAGGACAGGAGGCTACACCTTC.

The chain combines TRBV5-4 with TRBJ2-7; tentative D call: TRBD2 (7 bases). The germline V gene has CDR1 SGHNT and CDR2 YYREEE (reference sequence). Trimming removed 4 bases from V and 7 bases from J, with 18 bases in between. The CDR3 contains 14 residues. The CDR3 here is CASSPKGGVWEQYF. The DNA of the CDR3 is TGTGCCAGCAGCCCGAAGGGGGGGGTATGGGAGCAGTACTTC.

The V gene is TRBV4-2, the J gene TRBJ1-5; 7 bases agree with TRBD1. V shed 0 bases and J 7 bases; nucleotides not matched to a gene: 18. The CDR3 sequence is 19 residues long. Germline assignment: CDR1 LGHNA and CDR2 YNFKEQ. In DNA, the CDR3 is TGTGCCAGCAGCCAAGAATCATTAATCGGGACAGATAGAATACAGCCCCAGCATTTT. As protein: CASSQESLIGTDRIQPQHF.

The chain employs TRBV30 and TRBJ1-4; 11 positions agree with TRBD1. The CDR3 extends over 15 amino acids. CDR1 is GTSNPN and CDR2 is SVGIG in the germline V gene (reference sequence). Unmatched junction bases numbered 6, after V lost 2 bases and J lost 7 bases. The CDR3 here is CAWSPSGTGGEKLFF. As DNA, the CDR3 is TGTGCCTGGAGTCCCTCGGGGACAGGGGGTGAAAAACTGTTTTTT. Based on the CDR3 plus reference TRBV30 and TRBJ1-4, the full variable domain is SQTIHQWPATLVQPVGSPLSLECTVEGTSNPNLYWYRQAAGRGLQLLFYSVGIGQISSEVPQNLSASRPQDRQFILSSKKLLLSDSGFYLCAWSPSGTGGEKLFFGSGTQLSVL.

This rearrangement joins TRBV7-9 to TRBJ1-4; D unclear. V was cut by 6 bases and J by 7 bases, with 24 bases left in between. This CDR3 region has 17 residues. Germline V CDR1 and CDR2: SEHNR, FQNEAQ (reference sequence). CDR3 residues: CASRPLIYAVAAEKLFF. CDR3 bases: TGTGCCAGCAGACCACTTATTTATGCGGTGGCGGCTGAAAAACTGTTTTTT.

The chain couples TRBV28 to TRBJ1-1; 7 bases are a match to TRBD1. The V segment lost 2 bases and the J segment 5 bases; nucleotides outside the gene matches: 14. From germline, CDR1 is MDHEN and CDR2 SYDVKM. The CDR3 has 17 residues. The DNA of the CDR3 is TGTGCCAGCAGTTTACACCGGGGACAGCCAAGGGTAACTGAAGCTTTCTTT. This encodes CASSLHRGQPRVTEAFF. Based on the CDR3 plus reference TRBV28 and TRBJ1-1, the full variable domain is DVKVTQSSRYLVKRTGEKVFLECVQDMDHENMFWYRQDPGLGLRLIYFSYDVKMKEKGDIPEGYSVSREKKERFSLILESASTNQTSMYLCASSLHRGQPRVTEAFFGQGTRLTVV.

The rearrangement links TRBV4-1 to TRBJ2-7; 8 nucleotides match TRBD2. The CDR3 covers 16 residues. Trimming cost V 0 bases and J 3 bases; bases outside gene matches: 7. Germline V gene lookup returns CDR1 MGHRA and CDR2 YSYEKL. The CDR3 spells CASSQDWVAGHYEQYF. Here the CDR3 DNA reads TGCGCCAGCAGCCAAGATTGGGTAGCGGGGCACTACGAGCAGTACTTC.

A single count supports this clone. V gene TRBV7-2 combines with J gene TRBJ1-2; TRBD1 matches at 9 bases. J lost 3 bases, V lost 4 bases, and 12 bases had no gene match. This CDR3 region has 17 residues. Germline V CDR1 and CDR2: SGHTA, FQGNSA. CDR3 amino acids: CASSYQPGTGYYYGYTF. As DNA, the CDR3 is TGTGCCAGCAGCTACCAACCCGGGACAGGGTATTACTATGGCTACACCTTC.

The CDR3 nucleotides read TGCGCCAGCAGCCCGGGGGACTCTGGGGCCAACGTCCTGACTTTC. This codes for CASSPGDSGANVLTF. V and J are TRBV4-1 and TRBJ2-6, with D possibly matching TRBD2 (6 bases). V was trimmed by 4 bases and J by 0 bases, leaving 7 bases between them. Germline V CDR1 and CDR2: MGHRA, YSYEKL. The CDR3 is 15 residues long.

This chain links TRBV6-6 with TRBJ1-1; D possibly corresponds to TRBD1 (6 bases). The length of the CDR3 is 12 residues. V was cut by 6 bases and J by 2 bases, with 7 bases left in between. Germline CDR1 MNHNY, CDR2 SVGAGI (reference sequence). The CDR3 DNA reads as TGTGCCAGCAGGGGGACAAACACTGAAGCTTTCTTT. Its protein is CASRGTNTEAFF.

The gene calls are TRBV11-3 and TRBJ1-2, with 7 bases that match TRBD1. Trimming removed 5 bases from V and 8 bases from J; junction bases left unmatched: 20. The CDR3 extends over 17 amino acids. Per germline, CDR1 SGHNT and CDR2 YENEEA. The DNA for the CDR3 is TGTGCCAGCAGCCCCCGGCGCAGGGGGGACCCTAGGAGGGGCTACACCTTC. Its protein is CASSPRRRGDPRRGYTF.

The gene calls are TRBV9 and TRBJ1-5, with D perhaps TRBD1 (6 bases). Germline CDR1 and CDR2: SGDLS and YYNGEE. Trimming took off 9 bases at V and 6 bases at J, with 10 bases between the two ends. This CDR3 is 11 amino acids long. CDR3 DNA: TGTGCCACACAGGGATGTCAGCCCCAGCATTTT. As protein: CATQGCQPQHF.

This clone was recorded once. The CDR3, as DNA: TGTGCCCTATCCAGAGGGAGTAATTCACCCCTCCACTTT. This codes for CALSRGSNSPLHF. The chain couples TRBV10-3 to TRBJ1-6; D not certain. The CDR3 loop spans 13 amino acids. The ends were cut back, 11 bases at V and 6 bases at J, with 14 bases in the middle. Germline V gene data show CDR1 as ENHRY and CDR2 as SYGVKD.